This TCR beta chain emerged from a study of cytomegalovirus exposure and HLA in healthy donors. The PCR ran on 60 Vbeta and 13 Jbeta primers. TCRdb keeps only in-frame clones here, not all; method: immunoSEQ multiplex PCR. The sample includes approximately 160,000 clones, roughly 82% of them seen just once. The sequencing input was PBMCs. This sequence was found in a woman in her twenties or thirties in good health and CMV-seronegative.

In DNA, the CDR3 is TGTGCCAGTAGTATAGCCTTCCTTCCAGGCAATGAGCAGTTCTTC. Its protein is CASSIAFLPGNEQFF. V is TRBV19 and J is TRBJ2-1, with unresolved D. V lost 1 base to trimming and J lost 6 bases, with 13 bases between them. The length of the CDR3 is 15 residues. Per germline, CDR1 LNHDA and CDR2 SQIVND (reference sequence).